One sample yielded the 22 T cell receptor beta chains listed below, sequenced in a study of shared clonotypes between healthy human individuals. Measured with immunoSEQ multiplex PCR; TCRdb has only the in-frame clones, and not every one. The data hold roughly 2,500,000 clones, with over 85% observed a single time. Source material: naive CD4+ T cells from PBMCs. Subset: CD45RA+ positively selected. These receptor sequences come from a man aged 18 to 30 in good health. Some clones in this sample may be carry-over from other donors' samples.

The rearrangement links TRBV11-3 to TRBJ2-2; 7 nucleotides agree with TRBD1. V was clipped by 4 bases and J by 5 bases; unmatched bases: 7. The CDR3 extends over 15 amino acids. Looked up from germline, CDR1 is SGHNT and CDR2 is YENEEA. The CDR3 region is CASSSRTGGTGELFF. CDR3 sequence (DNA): TGTGCCAGCAGCTCAAGGACAGGCGGGACCGGGGAGCTGTTTTTT.

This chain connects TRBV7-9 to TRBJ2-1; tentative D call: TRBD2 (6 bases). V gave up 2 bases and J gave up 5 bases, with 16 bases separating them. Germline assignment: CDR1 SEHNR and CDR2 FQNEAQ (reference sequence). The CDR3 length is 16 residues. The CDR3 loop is CASSLWWRDPNNEQFF. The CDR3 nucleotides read TGTGCCAGCAGCTTATGGTGGCGGGACCCGAACAATGAGCAGTTCTTC. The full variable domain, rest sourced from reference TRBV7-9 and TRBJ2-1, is DTGVSQNPRHKITKRGQNVTFRCDPISEHNRLYWYRQTLGQGPEFLTYFQNEAQLEKSRLLSDRFSAERPKGSFSTLEIQRTEQGDSAMYLCASSLWWRDPNNEQFFGPGTRLTVL.

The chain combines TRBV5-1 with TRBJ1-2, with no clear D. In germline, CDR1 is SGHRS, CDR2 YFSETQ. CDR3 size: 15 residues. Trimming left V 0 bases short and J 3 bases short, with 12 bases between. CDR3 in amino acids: CASSLVGRADYGYTF. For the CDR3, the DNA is TGCGCCAGCAGCTTGGTAGGGAGGGCAGACTATGGCTACACCTTC.

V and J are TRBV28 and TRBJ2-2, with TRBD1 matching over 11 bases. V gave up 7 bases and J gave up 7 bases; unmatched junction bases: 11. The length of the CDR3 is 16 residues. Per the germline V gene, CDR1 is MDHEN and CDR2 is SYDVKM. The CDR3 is CASTVPGTGGVGELFF. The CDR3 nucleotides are TGTGCCAGCACCGTCCCTGGGACAGGGGGAGTCGGGGAGCTGTTTTTT.

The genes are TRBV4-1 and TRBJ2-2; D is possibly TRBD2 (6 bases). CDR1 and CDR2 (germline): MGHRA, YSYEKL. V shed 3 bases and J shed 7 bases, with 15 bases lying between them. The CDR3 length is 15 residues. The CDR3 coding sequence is TGCGCCAGCAGCCAGCCGGGACTTGCTTACGGGGAGCTGTTTTTT. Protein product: CASSQPGLAYGELFF.

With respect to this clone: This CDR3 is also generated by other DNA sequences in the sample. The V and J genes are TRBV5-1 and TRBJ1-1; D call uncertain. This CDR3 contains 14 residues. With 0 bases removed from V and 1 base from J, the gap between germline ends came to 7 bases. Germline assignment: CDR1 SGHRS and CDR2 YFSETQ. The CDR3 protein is CASSLVPENTEAFF. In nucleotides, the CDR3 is TGCGCCAGCAGCTTGGTCCCTGAGAACACTGAAGCTTTCTTT.

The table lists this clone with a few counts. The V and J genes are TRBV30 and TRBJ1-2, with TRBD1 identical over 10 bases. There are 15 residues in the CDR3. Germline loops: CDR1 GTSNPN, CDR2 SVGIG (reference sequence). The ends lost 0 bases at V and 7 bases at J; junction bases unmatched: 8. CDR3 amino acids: CAWSVFATGGAGYTF. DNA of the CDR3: TGTGCCTGGAGTGTATTCGCGACAGGGGGCGCTGGCTACACCTTC.

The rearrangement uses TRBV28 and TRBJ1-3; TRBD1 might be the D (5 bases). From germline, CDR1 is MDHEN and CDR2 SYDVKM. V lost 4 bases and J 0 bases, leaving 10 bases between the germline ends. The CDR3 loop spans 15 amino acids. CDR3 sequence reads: CASSSLGGSGNTIYF. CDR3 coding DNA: TGTGCCAGCAGTTCCCTCGGGGGCTCTGGAAACACCATATATTTT.

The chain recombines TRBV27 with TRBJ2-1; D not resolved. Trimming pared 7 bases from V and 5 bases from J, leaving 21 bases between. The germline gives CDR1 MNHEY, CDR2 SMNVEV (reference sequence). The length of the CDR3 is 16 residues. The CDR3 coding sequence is TGTGCCAGCACCTTCCGGGCGGCTTTAAATAACAATGAGCAGTTCTTC. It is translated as CASTFRAALNNNEQFF.

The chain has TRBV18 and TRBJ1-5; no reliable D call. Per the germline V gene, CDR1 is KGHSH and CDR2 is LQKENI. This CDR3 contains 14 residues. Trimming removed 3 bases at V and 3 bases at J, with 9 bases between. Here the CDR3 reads CASSPGSINQPQHF. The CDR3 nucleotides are TGTGCCAGCTCACCCGGGAGTATCAATCAGCCCCAGCATTTT.

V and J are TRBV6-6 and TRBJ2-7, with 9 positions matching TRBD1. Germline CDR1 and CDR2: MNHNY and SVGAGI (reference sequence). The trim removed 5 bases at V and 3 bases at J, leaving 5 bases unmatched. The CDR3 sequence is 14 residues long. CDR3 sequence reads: CASSGTGWNYEQYF. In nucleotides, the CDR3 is TGTGCCAGCAGTGGGACAGGGTGGAACTACGAGCAGTACTTC.

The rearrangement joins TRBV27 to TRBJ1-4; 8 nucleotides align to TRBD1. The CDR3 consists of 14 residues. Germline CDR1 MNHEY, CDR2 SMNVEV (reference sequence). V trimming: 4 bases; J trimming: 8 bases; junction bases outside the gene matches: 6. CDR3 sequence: CASSYQGAVEKLFF. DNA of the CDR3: TGTGCCAGCAGTTACCAGGGGGCGGTGGAAAAACTGTTTTTT. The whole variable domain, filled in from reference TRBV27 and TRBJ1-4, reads EAQVTQNPRYLITVTGKKLTVTCSQNMNHEYMSWYRQDPGLGLRQIYYSMNVEVTDKGDVPEGYKVSRKEKRNFPLILESPSPNQTSLYFCASSYQGAVEKLFFGSGTQLSVL.

The CDR3 nucleotides are TGTGCCAGCACCAGCGTGAAGGGCACCTACGAGCAGTACTTC. Translation gives CASTSVKGTYEQYF. The V call is TRBV7-6, the J call TRBJ2-7; D unclear. The V end lost 7 bases, the J end lost 2 bases, and 15 bases lay between the germline ends. Germline lookup yields CDR1 SGHVS and CDR2 FNYEAQ. This CDR3 comprises 14 residues.

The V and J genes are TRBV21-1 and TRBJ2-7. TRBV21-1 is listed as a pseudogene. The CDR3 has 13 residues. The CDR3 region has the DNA TGTGCCAGCAGCAAAAGGTGGGGCTACGAGCAGTACTTC. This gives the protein CASSKRWGYEQYF.

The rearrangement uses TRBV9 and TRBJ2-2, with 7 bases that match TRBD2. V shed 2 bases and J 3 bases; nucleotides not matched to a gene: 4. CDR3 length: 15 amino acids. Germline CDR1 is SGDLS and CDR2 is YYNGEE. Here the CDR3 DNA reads TGTGCCAGCAGCGTCGGCGGGAGTTACACCGGGGAGCTGTTTTTT. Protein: CASSVGGSYTGELFF.

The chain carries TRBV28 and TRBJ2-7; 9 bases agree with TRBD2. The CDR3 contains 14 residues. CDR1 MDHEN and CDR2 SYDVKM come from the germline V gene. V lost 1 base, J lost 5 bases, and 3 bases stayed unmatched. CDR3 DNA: TGTGCCAGCAGTTTATCTAGCGGGGTCCACGAGCAGTACTTC. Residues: CASSLSSGVHEQYF.

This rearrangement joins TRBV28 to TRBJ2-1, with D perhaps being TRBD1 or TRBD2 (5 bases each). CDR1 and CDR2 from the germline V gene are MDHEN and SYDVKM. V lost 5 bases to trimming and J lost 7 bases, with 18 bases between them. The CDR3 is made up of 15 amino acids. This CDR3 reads CASSNPDTRRNEQFF. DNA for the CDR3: TGTGCCAGCAGTAACCCGGACACCCGGAGGAATGAGCAGTTCTTC.

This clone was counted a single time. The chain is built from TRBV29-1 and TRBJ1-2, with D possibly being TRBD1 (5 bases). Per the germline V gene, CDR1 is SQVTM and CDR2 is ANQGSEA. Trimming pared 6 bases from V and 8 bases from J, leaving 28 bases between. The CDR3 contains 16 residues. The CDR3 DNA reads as TGCAGCGTGCCACCTGGGGCCGCGGGACCCCGTGGAGGCTACACCTTC. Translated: CSVPPGAAGPRGGYTF.

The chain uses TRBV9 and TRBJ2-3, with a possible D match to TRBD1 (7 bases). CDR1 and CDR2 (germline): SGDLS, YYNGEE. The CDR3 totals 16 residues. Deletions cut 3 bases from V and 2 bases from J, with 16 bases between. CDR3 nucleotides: TGTGCCAGCAGCGGGCCCGGGGGACAGCTCACAGATACGCAGTATTTT. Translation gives CASSGPGGQLTDTQYF.

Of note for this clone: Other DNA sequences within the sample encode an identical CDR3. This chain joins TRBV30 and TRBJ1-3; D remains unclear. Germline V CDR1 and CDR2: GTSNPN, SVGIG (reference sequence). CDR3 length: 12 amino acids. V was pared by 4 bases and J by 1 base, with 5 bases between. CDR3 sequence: CAWTSSGNTIYF. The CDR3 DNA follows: TGTGCCTGGACAAGTTCTGGAAACACCATATATTTT.

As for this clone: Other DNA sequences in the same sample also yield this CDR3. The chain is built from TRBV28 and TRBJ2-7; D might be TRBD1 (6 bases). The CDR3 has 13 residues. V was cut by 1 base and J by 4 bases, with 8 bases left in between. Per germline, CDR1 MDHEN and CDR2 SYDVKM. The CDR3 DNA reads TGTGCCAGCAGTTTATTAGGGGGATACGAGCAGTACTTC. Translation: CASSLLGGYEQYF.

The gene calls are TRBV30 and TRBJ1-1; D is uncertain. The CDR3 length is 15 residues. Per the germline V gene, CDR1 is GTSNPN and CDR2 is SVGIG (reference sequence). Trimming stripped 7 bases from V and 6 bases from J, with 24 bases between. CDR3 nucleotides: TGTGCCTCGAGAGCGGCCGGGTCTTCTTGGGCTGAAGCTTTCTTT. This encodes CASRAAGSSWAEAFF.